This TCR beta chain appears in the sequencing data of a study of blood T cell repertoires in COVID-19. CDR3 length: 11 amino acids. V lost 2 bases and J lost 10, with 8 bases in between. Germline-derived CDR1 and CDR2 are LGHDT and YNNKEL (reference sequence). Clones were sequenced by immunoSEQ multiplex PCR, and TCRdb holds only the in-frame ones, with some missing. Among some 270,000 clones, roughly nine tenths were seen once, and the ten largest hold 1.9%. The chain uses TRBV3-1 (or the pseudogene TRBV3-2) and TRBJ1-1; no definite D call. This receptor was taken from a woman in her sixties or seventies who had recovered from COVID-19. Source material: PBMCs or T cells enriched from blood (not recorded which). In DNA form, the CDR3 reads TGTGCCAGCAGCCAAATGGGGAGAGCTTTCTTT. Translation: CASSQMGRAFF.